The clone carrying this T cell receptor (beta chain) was counted ten times or more. The sample comes from a study of early T cells in non-severe SARS-CoV-2 infection. The CDR3 runs to 13 residues. CDR1 is MNHEY, CDR2 SVGEGT, per germline. Trimming cost V 6 bases and J 5 bases; bases outside gene matches: 5. TCRdb used MiXCR to reprocess the 5' RACE reads, holding one entry per CDR3 protein. The data hold some 58,000 distinct CDR3 sequences, with over 9% observed a single time. This TCR was recovered from an adult who was a healthcare worker with PCR-confirmed SARS-CoV-2 infection or an uninfected control (not recorded which). The V gene is TRBV6-2 or TRBV6-3, the J gene TRBJ1-2, with 8 positions matching TRBD1. Sequencing was performed on whole blood, taken at baseline. The CDR3 is CASSLTGEYGYTF. For the CDR3, the DNA is TGTGCCAGCAGCCTGACAGGGGAATATGGCTACACCTTC.